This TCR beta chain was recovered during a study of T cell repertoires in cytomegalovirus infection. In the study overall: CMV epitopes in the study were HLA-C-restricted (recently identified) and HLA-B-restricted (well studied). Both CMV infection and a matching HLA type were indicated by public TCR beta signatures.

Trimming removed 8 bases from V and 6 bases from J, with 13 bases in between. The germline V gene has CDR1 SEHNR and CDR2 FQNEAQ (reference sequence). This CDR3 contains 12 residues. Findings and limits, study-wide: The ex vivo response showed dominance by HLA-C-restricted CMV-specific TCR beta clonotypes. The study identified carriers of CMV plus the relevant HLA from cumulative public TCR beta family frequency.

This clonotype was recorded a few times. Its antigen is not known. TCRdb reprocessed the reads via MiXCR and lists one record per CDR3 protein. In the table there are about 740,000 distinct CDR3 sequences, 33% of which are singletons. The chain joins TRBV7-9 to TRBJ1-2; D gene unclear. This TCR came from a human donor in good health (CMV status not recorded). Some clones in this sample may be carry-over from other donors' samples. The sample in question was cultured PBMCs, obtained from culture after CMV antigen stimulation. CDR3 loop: CASGLSGDGYTF. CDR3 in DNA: TGTGCCAGCGGGCTGAGTGGCGATGGCTACACCTTC. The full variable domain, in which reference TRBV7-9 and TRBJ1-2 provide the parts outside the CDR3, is DTGVSQNPRHKITKRGQNVTFRCDPISEHNRLYWYRQTLGQGPEFLTYFQNEAQLEKSRLLSDRFSAERPKGSFSTLEIQRTEQGDSAMYLCASGLSGDGYTFGSGTRLTVV.